This T cell receptor beta chain came from a study of cytomegalovirus exposure and HLA in healthy donors. Primers for the PCR totalled 60 Vbeta and 13 Jbeta. Profiling relied on immunoSEQ multiplex PCR, and the TCRdb table lists in-frame clones only, not all of them. This table holds around 200,000 clones, around four fifths found once. Germline assignment: CDR1 SGHTA and CDR2 FQGTGA. V lost 2 bases to trimming and J lost 3 bases, with 14 bases between them. This CDR3 has 15 residues. The sequenced sample was PBMCs. This rearrangement joins TRBV7-3 to TRBJ2-7; D gene ambiguous. This TCR was sampled from a man aged 50 to 60 in good health and CMV-seronegative. CDR3 sequence (DNA): TGTGCCAGCAGCTTATTGAAGGTCAACTACTACGAGCAGTACTTC. Translating it yields CASSLLKVNYYEQYF.